A single T cell receptor beta chain is shown here with its context. This specimen comes from a study of blood T cell repertoires in COVID-19. Overall study: COVID-19 samples collected from the United States, Italy and Spain covered acute and convalescent phases. Sample material is recorded as cDNA or gDNA derived from T cells, B-cell-depleted T cells, or PBMCs.

Germline loops: CDR1 MNHEY, CDR2 SVGAGI. V was pared by 2 bases and J by 4 bases, with 14 bases between. The CDR3 is 15 amino acids. A Seattle source enrolled patients during active infection and followed them longitudinally. Original processing methods: Reference gene primer amplification in the assay estimated nucleated cell counts. Sequenced by immunoSEQ multiplex PCR; TCRdb stores in-frame clones only, minus some. Clonal size and the V and J genes are those of that table, whereas D and trimming came from the DNA. The sample holds over 250,000 clones, approximately 86% seen once. The chain links TRBV6-5 to TRBJ1-1; D ambiguous. Sequences were obtained from peripheral blood. The TCR sequence derives from an older woman with COVID-19, enrolled during active disease. CDR3 residues: CASSYEPGLGTEAFF. In DNA, the CDR3 is TGTGCCAGCAGTTACGAGCCCGGGTTGGGCACTGAAGCTTTCTTT.